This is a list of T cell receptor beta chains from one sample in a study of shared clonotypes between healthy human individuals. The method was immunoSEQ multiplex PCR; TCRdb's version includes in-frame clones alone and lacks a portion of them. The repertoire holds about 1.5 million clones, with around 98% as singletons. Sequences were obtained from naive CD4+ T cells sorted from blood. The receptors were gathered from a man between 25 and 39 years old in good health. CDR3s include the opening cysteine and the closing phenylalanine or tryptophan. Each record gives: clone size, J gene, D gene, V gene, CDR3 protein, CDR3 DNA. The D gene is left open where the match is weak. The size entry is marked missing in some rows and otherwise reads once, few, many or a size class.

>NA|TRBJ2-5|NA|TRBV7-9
CASSPAGAETQYF
TGTGCCAGCAGCCCGGCGGGCGCGGAGACCCAGTACTTC
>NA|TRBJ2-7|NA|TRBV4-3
CASSHHPGYEQYF
TGCGCCAGCAGCCATCACCCAGGGTATGAGCAGTACTTC
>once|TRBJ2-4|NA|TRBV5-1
CASSPGDIENIQYF
TGCGCCAGCAGCCCCGGGGACATAGAAAACATTCAGTACTTC
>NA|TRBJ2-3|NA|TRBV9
CASSSRGGWEDTQYF
TGTGCCAGCAGCTCCAGGGGAGGTTGGGAAGATACGCAGTATTTT
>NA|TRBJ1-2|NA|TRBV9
CASSLENYGYTF
TGTGCCAGCAGCCTGGAGAACTATGGCTACACCTTC
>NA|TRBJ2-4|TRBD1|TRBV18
CASSPPGQGSKNIQYF
TGTGCCAGCTCACCCCCGGGACAGGGGTCCAAAAACATTCAGTACTTC
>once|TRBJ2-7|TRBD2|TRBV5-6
CASSFWVPGGRYEQYF
TGTGCCAGCAGCTTCTGGGTACCGGGGGGTCGCTACGAGCAGTACTTC
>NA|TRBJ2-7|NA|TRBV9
CASSVGDWAQGEQYF
TGTGCCAGCAGCGTAGGGGACTGGGCCCAGGGCGAGCAGTACTTC
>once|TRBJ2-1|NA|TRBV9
CASSVGSVPYNEQFF
TGTGCCAGCAGCGTAGGAAGTGTTCCCTACAATGAGCAGTTCTTC
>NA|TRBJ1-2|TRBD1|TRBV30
CAWRYATGGSYGYTF
TGTGCCTGGAGGTACGCGACAGGGGGTTCATATGGCTACACCTTC
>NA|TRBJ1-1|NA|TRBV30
CAWSSGGAYTEAFF
TGTGCCTGGAGCTCGGGGGGCGCGTACACTGAAGCTTTCTTT
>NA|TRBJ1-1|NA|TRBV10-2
CASGEQGLMNTEAFF
TGCGCCAGCGGGGAACAGGGACTCATGAACACTGAAGCTTTCTTT
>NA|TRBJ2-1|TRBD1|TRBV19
CASSRDRGNEQFF
TGTGCCAGTAGTAGAGACAGGGGCAATGAGCAGTTCTTC
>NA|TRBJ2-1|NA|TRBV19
CASSIQALSSYNEQFF
TGTGCCAGTAGTATTCAAGCTTTGAGCTCCTACAATGAGCAGTTCTTC
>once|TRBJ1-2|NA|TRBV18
CASSPPVSRSTNYGYTF
TGTGCCAGCTCACCACCGGTGTCTCGGTCTACTAACTATGGCTACACCTTC
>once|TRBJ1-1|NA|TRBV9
CASSRNMNTEAFF
TGTGCCAGCAGCAGAAACATGAACACTGAAGCTTTCTTT
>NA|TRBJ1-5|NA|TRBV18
CASSTRQGTISPQHF
TGTGCCAGCTCAACACGGCAAGGAACGATCTCGCCCCAGCATTTT
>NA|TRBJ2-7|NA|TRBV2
CASSVTQGSEQYF
TGTGCCAGCAGTGTGACACAGGGTAGCGAGCAGTACTTC
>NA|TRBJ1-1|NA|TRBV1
CTSSQDREQLNTEAFF
TGCACCAGCAGCCAAGATCGGGAGCAGTTGAACACTGAAGCTTTCTTT
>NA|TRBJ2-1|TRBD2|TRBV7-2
CASSPRVRGLAGVGNEQFF
TGTGCCAGCAGCCCTCGCGTCCGGGGACTAGCGGGAGTTGGGAATGAGCAGTTCTTC
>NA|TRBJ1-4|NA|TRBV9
CASSVEQTNEKLFF
TGTGCCAGCAGCGTAGAACAAACTAATGAAAAACTGTTTTTT
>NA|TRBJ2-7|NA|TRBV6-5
CASSRTAAYEQYF
TGTGCCAGCAGTAGGACAGCCGCCTACGAGCAGTACTTC
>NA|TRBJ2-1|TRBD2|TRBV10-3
CAISDSGGYNEQFF
TGTGCCATCAGTGATTCGGGAGGCTACAATGAGCAGTTCTTC
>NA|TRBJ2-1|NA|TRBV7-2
CASSLRATRTNEQFF
TGTGCCAGCAGCTTAAGGGCGACGAGAACCAATGAGCAGTTCTTC
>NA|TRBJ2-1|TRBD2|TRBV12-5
CASGLVGRGLAGGGDEQFF
TGTGCTAGTGGTTTGGTAGGCCGTGGACTAGCGGGAGGGGGCGATGAGCAGTTCTTC